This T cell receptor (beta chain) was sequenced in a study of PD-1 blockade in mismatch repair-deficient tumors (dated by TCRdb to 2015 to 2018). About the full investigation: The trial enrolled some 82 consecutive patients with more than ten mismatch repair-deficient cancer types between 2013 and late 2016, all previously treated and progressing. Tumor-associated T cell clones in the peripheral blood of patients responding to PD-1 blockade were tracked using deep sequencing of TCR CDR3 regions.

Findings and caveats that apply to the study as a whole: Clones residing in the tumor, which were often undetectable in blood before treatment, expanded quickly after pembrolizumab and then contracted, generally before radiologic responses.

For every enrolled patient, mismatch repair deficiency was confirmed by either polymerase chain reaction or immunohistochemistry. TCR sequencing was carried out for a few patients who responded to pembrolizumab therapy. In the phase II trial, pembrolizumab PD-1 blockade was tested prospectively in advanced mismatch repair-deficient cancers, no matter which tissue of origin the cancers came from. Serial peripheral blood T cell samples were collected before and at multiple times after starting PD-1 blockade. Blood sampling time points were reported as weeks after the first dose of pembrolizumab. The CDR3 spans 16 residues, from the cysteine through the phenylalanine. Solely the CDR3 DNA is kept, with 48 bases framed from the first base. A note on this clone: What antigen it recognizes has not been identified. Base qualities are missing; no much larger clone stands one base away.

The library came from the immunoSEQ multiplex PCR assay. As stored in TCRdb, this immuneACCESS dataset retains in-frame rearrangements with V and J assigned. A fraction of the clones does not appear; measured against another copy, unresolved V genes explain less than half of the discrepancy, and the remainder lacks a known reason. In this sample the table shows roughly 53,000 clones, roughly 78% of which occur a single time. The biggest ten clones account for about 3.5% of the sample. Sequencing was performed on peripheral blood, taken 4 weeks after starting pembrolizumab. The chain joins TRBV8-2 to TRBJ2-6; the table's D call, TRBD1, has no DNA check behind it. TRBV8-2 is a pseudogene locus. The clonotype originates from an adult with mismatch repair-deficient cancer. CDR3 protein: CGIDIRTQSRANVLTF. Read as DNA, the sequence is TGTGGCATAGACATAAGAACACAAAGTCGGGCCAACGTCCTGACTTTC.